This TCR beta chain was identified in a study of post-analysis software for immune sequencing data. Study information: The disease courses spanned relapsing-remitting, secondary progressive and progressive-relapsing forms of multiple sclerosis. Overall study findings and caveats: With TRBV5-6, TRBV5-1 and TRBV20-1 included, about five TRBV segments were more frequent in patients than in controls. Controls showed significantly higher normalized Chao1 diversity than did multiple sclerosis patients. When the samples were clustered directly with F measure, those that had been prepared in the same batch showed strong co-clustering.

From germline, CDR1 is MDHEN and CDR2 SYDVKM. Trimming stripped 11 bases from V and 9 bases from J, with 21 bases between. The CDR3 sequence is 13 residues long. This clonotype has just a few counts. Its target is unknown. The TCR beta cDNA libraries carried unique molecular identifiers. TCRdb recomputed calls from the PCR reads with MiXCR, one row per CDR3 protein. This sample yields about 430,000 distinct CDR3 sequences, of which roughly 38% are seen a single time; less than 10% belongs to the top ten. The TCR comes from a girl aged 2 to 10 with multiple sclerosis. The chain joins TRBV28 to TRBJ2-3; possible D gene TRBD1, 5 bases. Sequenced sample: blood. This CDR3 is CASVGGGANTQYF. As DNA, the CDR3 is TGTGCCTCCGTGGGCGGTGGGGCAAACACGCAGTATTTT. The variable domain in full, completed from reference TRBV28 and TRBJ2-3, reads DVKVTQSSRYLVKRTGEKVFLECVQDMDHENMFWYRQDPGLGLRLIYFSYDVKMKEKGDIPEGYSVSREKKERFSLILESASTNQTSMYLCASVGGGANTQYFGPGTRLTVL.